The rows below give T cell receptor beta chains drawn from one sample of a study of kidney transplant recipient with SARS-CoV-2 infection. TCRdb called the reads again in MiXCR, with one record for every CDR3 protein. The sample carries approximately 250,000 distinct CDR3 sequences, more than 25% recorded once. This specimen consisted of a blood sample, obtained at baseline and on roughly day 120 from a kidney transplant recipient. The receptors shown here come from a male patient aged 30 to 39 who had COVID-19 and was a kidney transplant recipient. Part of the T cells may come from the graft donor. CDR3s include the opening cysteine and the closing phenylalanine or tryptophan. The D gene is left open where the match is weak. Clone size, where shown, is once, few, many, or a class for clones that have expanded.

D	V	J	size	DNA	CDR3
.	TRBV12-5	TRBJ2-7	many	TGTGCTAGTGCTCGAGAGGGACTCCACGAGCAGTACTTC	CASAREGLHEQYF
.	TRBV20-1	TRBJ2-1	.	TGCAGTGCAGCCCTCTTAAGCTCCTACAATGAGCAGTTCTTC	CSAALLSSYNEQFF
TRBD2	TRBV20-1	TRBJ2-1	many	TGCAGTGCTAGTTCGGCCGGACTAGCGGACTACAATGAGCAGTTCTTC	CSASSAGLADYNEQFF
.	TRBV5-6	TRBJ1-2	many	TGTGCCAGCACAACGACCAATAGTCGAAAGACCTATGGCTACACCTTC	CASTTTNSRKTYGYTF
.	TRBV5-5	TRBJ1-2	many	TGTGCCAGCGAAATGTTTGTCTCGCGAAAGACCTATGGCTACACCTTC	CASEMFVSRKTYGYTF
TRBD1	TRBV11-2	TRBJ2-1	.	TGTGCCAGCAGCGGACGGACAGGGACAGGAAATGAGCAGTTCTTC	CASSGRTGTGNEQFF
.	TRBV19	TRBJ1-3	many	TGTGCCAGTAGTATGGGGTTTTACGACTCTGGAAACACCATATATTTT	CASSMGFYDSGNTIYF
.	TRBV6-4	TRBJ1-2	many	TGTACCAGCAGTAGCGTTTCCTCACACGGAAAGACCTATGGCTACACCTTC	CTSSSVSSHGKTYGYTF
TRBD2	TRBV20-1	TRBJ2-1	.	TGCAGTGCATTAGGACTAGCGAGCAGCTCCTACAATGAGCAGTTCTTC	CSALGLASSSYNEQFF
.	TRBV12-5	TRBJ1-2	many	TGTGCTAGTGGTTCTGAAGGTTTGCAGGGAAAGACCTATGGCTACACCTTC	CASGSEGLQGKTYGYTF
.	TRBV2	TRBJ2-2	many	TGTGCCAGCAGTGAAATTTCCGGGGACGGGGAGCTGTTTTTT	CASSEISGDGELFF
.	TRBV9	TRBJ2-5	few	TGTGCCAGCAGCGAGTTAAGGGGGGCTTGGGAGACCCAGTACTTC	CASSELRGAWETQYF
.	TRBV3-1	TRBJ2-5	many	TGTGCCAGCAGCAAAGTGAATCCCATTTCTTTCTCTGAGACCCAGTACTTC	CASSKVNPISFSETQYF
.	TRBV28	TRBJ1-4	many	TGTGCCAGCGGACGCCCCCAGGGCGCCGCTAATGAAAAACTGTTTTTT	CASGRPQGAANEKLFF
.	TRBV24-1	TRBJ2-2	many	TGTGCCACCAGTGATTTCGATAGTAGCGCGAACACCGGGGAGCTGTTTTTT	CATSDFDSSANTGELFF
.	TRBV3-1	TRBJ1-2	.	TGTGCCAGCAGCTGGCAACTCACCCTTCGAAAGACCTATGGCTACACCTTC	CASSWQLTLRKTYGYTF
TRBD1	TRBV7-2	TRBJ1-1	many	TGTGCCAGCAGCTTACCGCTGCTAGGGGGCAACACTGAAGCTTTCTTT	CASSLPLLGGNTEAFF
.	TRBV30	TRBJ1-2	many	TGTGCCTGGAGACCTAAGGGAGGAGGCTACACCTTC	CAWRPKGGGYTF
TRBD2	TRBV20-1	TRBJ2-1	many	TGCAGTGCTAGTCCCGGGACTAGCGGGAGGTTCCTCTACAATGAGCAGTTCTTC	CSASPGTSGRFLYNEQFF
.	TRBV4-2	TRBJ2-7	many	TGTGCCAGCAGCCATGGTGTACGGAGCTACGAGCAGTACTTC	CASSHGVRSYEQYF
.	TRBV3-1	TRBJ2-2	many	TGTGCCAGCAGCACCTGCATTCCCATTTCAGGCTTGACCGGGGAGCTGTTTTTT	CASSTCIPISGLTGELFF
.	TRBV5-6	TRBJ1-2	many	TGTGCCAGCCGGATGAACAATAGTCGAAAGACCTATGGCTACACCTTC	CASRMNNSRKTYGYTF
TRBD2	TRBV6-2/TRBV6-3	TRBJ2-7	many	TGTGCCAGCAGCCCCCCGAAGAGGGCGGGAGAGTATGAGCAGTACTTC	CASSPPKRAGEYEQYF
.	TRBV7-8	TRBJ1-2	many	TGTGCCAGCAGCAGTCAAGGGTTTACCCGAAAGACCTATGGCTACACCTTC	CASSSQGFTRKTYGYTF
.	TRBV7-9	TRBJ2-7	many	TGTGCCAGCAGCCCGCAACCTTTGTACGAGCAGTACTTC	CASSPQPLYEQYF
TRBD1	TRBV7-2	TRBJ2-7	many	TGTGCCAGCAGCAGGGGACAGGGTCCCTACGAGCAGTACTTC	CASSRGQGPYEQYF
.	TRBV21-1	TRBJ2-3	many	TGTGCCAGCAGATACACTTTAGCTACAGTCATGCAAGATACGCAGTATTTT	CASRYTLATVMQDTQYF
.	TRBV5-4	TRBJ1-2	many	TGTGCCAGCATGTGGATCGTACCAGGAAAGACCTATGGCTACACCTTC	CASMWIVPGKTYGYTF
TRBD1	TRBV6-2/TRBV6-3	TRBJ1-5	many	TGTGCCAGCAGCGGCGGGACAGCGGATCAGCCCCAGCATTTT	CASSGGTADQPQHF
.	TRBV28	TRBJ1-2	.	TGTGCCAGCAGCCCTCCCACAGGAACCCACTTTGGCTACACCTTC	CASSPPTGTHFGYTF
.	TRBV23-1	TRBJ1-2	many	TGCGCCAGCAGTGCGTTAACGCTACGCAGAAAGACCTATGGCTACACCTTC	CASSALTLRRKTYGYTF
.	TRBV7-6	TRBJ2-1	many	TGTGCCAGCAGCCAAGGGGGGAGCTGGTACAATGAGCAGTTCTTC	CASSQGGSWYNEQFF
.	TRBV2	TRBJ1-2	many	TGTGCCAGCAGTCGTGCAGGGCAGGGCTATGGCTACACCTTC	CASSRAGQGYGYTF
.	TRBV27	TRBJ2-7	many	TGTGCCAGCAGTTTAAGGAATCCCCCCGAGCAGTACTTC	CASSLRNPPEQYF
.	TRBV19	TRBJ2-3	many	TGTGCCAGTATCCCGACTCCCCGAGGGCAGTATTTT	CASIPTPRGQYF
.	TRBV3-1	TRBJ1-4	many	TGTGCCAGCGGATCGGGGCTCCGAAATGAAAAACTGTTTTTT	CASGSGLRNEKLFF
.	TRBV20-1	TRBJ1-1	many	TGCAGTGCCCTCGTCGATACTAGAGGGACGCTGGCTTTCTTT	CSALVDTRGTLAFF
.	TRBV6-7	TRBJ1-2	once	TGTGCCAGCAGTAACGGGAAGCGTATTTGGAAGACCTATGGCTACACCTTC	CASSNGKRIWKTYGYTF
.	TRBV27	TRBJ1-1	.	TGTGCCAGCAGGTTATCGGGACAGAACACTGAAGCTTTCTTT	CASRLSGQNTEAFF
.	TRBV10-2	TRBJ2-7	many	TGCGCCAGCAGCGGGACATTTGGGACCTACGAGCAGTACTTC	CASSGTFGTYEQYF
TRBD1	TRBV4-2	TRBJ2-1	many	TGTGCCAGCAGCCAAGTAGGGACAGGGGATGAGCGTGAGCAGTTCTTC	CASSQVGTGDEREQFF
.	TRBV28	TRBJ1-6	many	TGTGCCAGCAGCCGCCCGGACGGCTCTATAGGTTCACCCCTCCACTTT	CASSRPDGSIGSPLHF
.	TRBV20-1	TRBJ2-5	many	TGCAGTGCGGGGGCTTGGGGCGGGGAGACCCAGTACTTC	CSAGAWGGETQYF
TRBD1	TRBV6-6	TRBJ1-5	many	TGTGCCAGCAGAAAAAATCCCGGGACAGAGGGCGGTCAGCCCCAGCATTTT	CASRKNPGTEGGQPQHF
TRBD2	TRBV20-1	TRBJ2-7	many	TGCAGTGCTAGGGTCCGGACTAGCGGGACCGCCTACGAGCAGTACTTC	CSARVRTSGTAYEQYF
.	TRBV20-1	TRBJ1-1	.	TGCAGTGCTGGAACGCAAGACCAAGTCCTTATGAACACTGAAGCTTTCTTT	CSAGTQDQVLMNTEAFF
.	TRBV24-1	TRBJ1-2	.	TGTGGCACCAGTAGAGGCAGCTATGGCTACACCTTC	CGTSRGSYGYTF
TRBD2	TRBV7-3	TRBJ2-5	.	TGTGCCAGCAGCTTGGGACTAGCGGGAGAGGCTGAGACCCAGTACTTC	CASSLGLAGEAETQYF
TRBD1	TRBV9	TRBJ2-5	.	TGTGCCAGCAGCGCCGACGGGACAGGGCAAGAGACCCAGTACTTC	CASSADGTGQETQYF
.	TRBV13	TRBJ2-2	.	TGTGCCAGCCAACGCAGGGCGAACACCGGGGAGCTGTTTTTT	CASQRRANTGELFF
.	TRBV9	TRBJ1-3	many	TGTGCCAGCAGCGTCACAGGTAACTCTGGAAACACCATATATTTT	CASSVTGNSGNTIYF
TRBD2	TRBV19	TRBJ2-1	few	TGTGCCAGTAGGTTAGCGGGAGGGGACAATGAGCAGTTCTTC	CASRLAGGDNEQFF
.	TRBV6-6	TRBJ1-2	many	TGTGCCAGCAGTGTCTTTTTAGGTGGGAGAAAGACCTATGGCTACACCTTC	CASSVFLGGRKTYGYTF
.	TRBV19	TRBJ1-2	many	TGTGCCAGTAGTTCGGTGAAGACAAATCGAAAGACCTATGGCTACACCTTC	CASSSVKTNRKTYGYTF
TRBD2	TRBV7-2	TRBJ2-3	.	TGTGCCAACAGCCCCGGACTAGCGGGGGGGCGATCAGATACGCAGTATTTT	CANSPGLAGGRSDTQYF
.	TRBV24-1	TRBJ2-3	many	TGTGCCACCAGTGATTTCAGGGTGGCCACAGATACGCAGTATTTT	CATSDFRVATDTQYF
TRBD2	TRBV9	TRBJ2-7	many	TGTGCCAGCAGCGCGCGGGAGTTGGACTACGAGCAGTACTTC	CASSARELDYEQYF
.	TRBV28	TRBJ1-3	many	TGTGCCAGCAGCTCGTTAGGGGGGAGCTCTGGAAACACCATATATTTT	CASSSLGGSSGNTIYF